What follows is one TCR beta chain and its context. Its target is not known. This specimen belongs to a study of T-cell reconstitution after alpha-beta-depleted transplantation in children. Findings and limits, study-wide: For some patients, TCRbeta diversity was high at day 60 because of recipient T cells and thymic progenitors that survived. One year post-transplant, T-cell counts and diversity were largely derived from T cells produced anew. Reported findings indicate that, about two months after transplant, alpha-beta T cells came from several hundred expanded clones, which were derived from non-depleted graft cells.

Preparation of the TCRbeta library involved a method that used unique molecular identifiers. TCRdb reprocessed the PCR reads via MiXCR and lists one record per CDR3 protein. Of more than 85,000 distinct CDR3 sequences listed, less than 6% are singletons. Between the trimmed V and J ends, which lost 6 bases and 4 bases, there was a span of 19 bases. The CDR3 sequence is 16 residues long. Germline V lookup: CDR1 MNHNS, CDR2 SASEGT. Sequences were derived from PBMCs, mostly from graft donor cells, sampled 60 days after TCRalphabeta/CD19-depleted stem cell transplant. This TCR was recovered from a female patient aged 2-9 years who had a stem cell transplant for Fanconi anemia, so the T cells may come from the graft donor. J is TRBJ2-1 and V is TRBV6-1; D may match TRBD1 or TRBD2 (7 bases each). The CDR3 sequence: CASSPGGGGTYNEQFF. The CDR3 DNA reads TGTGCCAGCAGCCCAGGGGGGGGCGGGACATACAATGAGCAGTTCTTC.